The text below deals with one T cell receptor (beta chain). Its antigen remains unidentified. This sample is part of a study of long-term antiretroviral therapy in people with HIV. Findings of the study overall: Subsequent to ART, diversity was augmented yet persisted below that of transplant donor controls.

From germline, CDR1 is WNHNN and CDR2 SYGVQD (reference sequence). V lost 3 bases and J lost 2; bases outside the gene matches: 6. This CDR3 contains 16 residues. The study used samples holding about 0.85-10 million cryopreserved PBMC before DNA extraction. An immunoSEQ assay, version v3.0, was performed at survey level. Sequencing was performed with immunoSEQ multiplex PCR; in TCRdb, only in-frame clones are kept and a portion is missing. The sample has 30,000 to 40,000 clones, about 74% seen once. The chain links TRBV10-1 to TRBJ2-7; TRBD2 agrees at 11 bases. This TCR came from a woman aged 45-60 years with HIV. The sample here was unsorted PBMCs, taken 2 years after starting antiretroviral therapy. CDR3: CASSDFPSGGTYEQYF. The CDR3 DNA sequence: TGCGCCAGCAGTGATTTTCCTAGCGGGGGGACCTACGAGCAGTACTTC.